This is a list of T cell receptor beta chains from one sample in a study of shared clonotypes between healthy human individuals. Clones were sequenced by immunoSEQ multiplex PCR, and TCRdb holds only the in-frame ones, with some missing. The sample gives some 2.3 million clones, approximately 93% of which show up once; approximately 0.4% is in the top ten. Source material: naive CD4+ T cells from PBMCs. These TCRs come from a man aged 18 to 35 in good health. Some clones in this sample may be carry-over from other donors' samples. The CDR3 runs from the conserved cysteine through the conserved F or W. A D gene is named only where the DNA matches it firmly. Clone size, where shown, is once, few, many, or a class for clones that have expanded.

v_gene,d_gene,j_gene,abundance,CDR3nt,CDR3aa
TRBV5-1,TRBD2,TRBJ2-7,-,TGCGCCAGCAGCTTAGAAATTGGACTAGCGGGAGCGGTCGGGGCCTACGAGCAGTACTTC,CASSLEIGLAGAVGAYEQYF
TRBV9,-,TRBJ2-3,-,TGTGCCAGCAGCGCGTATTCGGGGTCCCGCGGGACAGATACGCAGTATTTT,CASSAYSGSRGTDTQYF
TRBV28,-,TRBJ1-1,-,TGTGCCAGCAGCCCCTTAGTCACTGAAGCTTTCTTT,CASSPLVTEAFF
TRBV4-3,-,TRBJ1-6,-,TGCGCCAGCAGCCAAGAACCAGCGGGTTCTTCACCCCTCCACTTT,CASSQEPAGSSPLHF
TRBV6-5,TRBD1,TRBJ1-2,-,TGTGCCAGCAGTCGGACAGGGAACTATGGCTACACCTTC,CASSRTGNYGYTF
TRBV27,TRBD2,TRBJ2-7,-,TGTGCCAGCAGTCTAGGACTAGCGGAGTCTTCCTACGAGCAGTACTTC,CASSLGLAESSYEQYF
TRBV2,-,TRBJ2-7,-,TGTGCCAGCAGTGAAGGACGGCCGCCCTACGAGCAGTACTTC,CASSEGRPPYEQYF
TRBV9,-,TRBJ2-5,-,TGTGCCAGCAGCGACCTGACAGGCCAAGAGACCCAGTACTTC,CASSDLTGQETQYF
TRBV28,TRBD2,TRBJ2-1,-,TGTGCCAGCAGTTCCCCCGGGACTAGCTACCGCTTAGGTGAGCAGTTCTTC,CASSSPGTSYRLGEQFF
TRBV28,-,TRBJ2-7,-,TGTGCCAGCAGTCTCCCCGGGACCGATGCCCACGAGCAGTACTTC,CASSLPGTDAHEQYF
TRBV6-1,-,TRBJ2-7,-,TGTGCCAGCAGTGCCACCGGACTGCGGGCCTACGAGCAGTACTTC,CASSATGLRAYEQYF
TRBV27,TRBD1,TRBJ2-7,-,TGTGCCAGCAGTGAGACAGGGGGCGTGAATTCCTACGAGCAGTACTTC,CASSETGGVNSYEQYF
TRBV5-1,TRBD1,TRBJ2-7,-,TGCGCCAGCAGCTCCTGGGACAGGCCCTACGAGCAGTACTTC,CASSSWDRPYEQYF
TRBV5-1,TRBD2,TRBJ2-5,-,TGCGCCAGCAGCTTGGTGGTAGCGGGACAAGAGACCCAGTACTTC,CASSLVVAGQETQYF
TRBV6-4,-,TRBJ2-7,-,TGTGCCAGCAGGAAGGAACGGAGCTCCTACGAGCAGTACTTC,CASRKERSSYEQYF
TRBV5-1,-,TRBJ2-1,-,TGCGCCAGCAGCTTGACGGGGGCTGGGGTCTACAATGAGCAGTTCTTC,CASSLTGAGVYNEQFF
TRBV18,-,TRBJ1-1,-,TGTGCCAGCTCACCATTGAGGGAGGAGGCTTTCTTT,CASSPLREEAFF
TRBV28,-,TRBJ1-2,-,TGTGCCAGCAGTTTATCAAACTATGGCTACACCTTC,CASSLSNYGYTF
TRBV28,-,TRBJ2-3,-,TGTGCCAGCAGTCCCGCGGGAAGCACAGATACGCAGTATTTT,CASSPAGSTDTQYF
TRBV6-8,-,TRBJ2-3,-,TGTGCCAGCAGTTACTCGAAGGTAGTGGGGAAAACAGATACGCAGTATTTT,CASSYSKVVGKTDTQYF
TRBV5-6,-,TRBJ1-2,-,TGTGCCAGCAGCTTCGGGGGCGACTATGGCTACACCTTC,CASSFGGDYGYTF
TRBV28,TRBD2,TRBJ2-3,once,TGTGCCAGCAGTTTCAGGGGAGCGGGAGGCCGCACAGATACGCAGTATTTT,CASSFRGAGGRTDTQYF
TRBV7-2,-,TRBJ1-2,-,TGTGCCAGCAGCCTTAGCGCAGGCCTCCGCTACACCTTC,CASSLSAGLRYTF
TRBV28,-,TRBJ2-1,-,TGTGCCAGCAGTTCAAGGGCGGACTCCTACAATGAGCAGTTCTTC,CASSSRADSYNEQFF
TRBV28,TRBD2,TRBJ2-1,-,TGTGCCAGCGCTCCGGGGGGAGGCGCCTACAATGAGCAGTTCTTC,CASAPGGGAYNEQFF
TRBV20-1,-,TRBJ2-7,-,TGCAGTGCAATGGGTGGTGAGCAGTACTTC,CSAMGGEQYF
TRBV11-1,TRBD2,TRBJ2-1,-,TGTGCCAGCAGCTTCCCGGGACTAGCGGGAGTGAATGGCAATGAGCAGTTCTTC,CASSFPGLAGVNGNEQFF
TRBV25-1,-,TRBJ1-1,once,TGTGCCAGCATCCCATCCGGGGGGGCTTACACTGAAGCTTTCTTT,CASIPSGGAYTEAFF
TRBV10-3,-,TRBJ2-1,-,TGTGCCACCCGGGACTCCTACAATGAGCAGTTCTTC,CATRDSYNEQFF
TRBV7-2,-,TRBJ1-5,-,TGTGCCAGCAGCTTTTCAGGGAATAGCAATCAGCCCCAGCATTTT,CASSFSGNSNQPQHF
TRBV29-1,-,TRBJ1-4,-,TGCAGCGCCCTATTAAGGGACGAAAAACTGTTTTTT,CSALLRDEKLFF
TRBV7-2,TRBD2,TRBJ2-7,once,TGTGCCAGCAGCACCCCTAGCGGGAGTTACGAGCAGTACTTC,CASSTPSGSYEQYF
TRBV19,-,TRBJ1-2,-,TGTGCCAGTAGTATAGCAGGCGGGGGATCTAACTATGGCTACACCTTC,CASSIAGGGSNYGYTF
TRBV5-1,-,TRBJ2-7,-,TGCGCCACCCCGGGGGCGGGTTCCTACGAGCAGTACTTC,CATPGAGSYEQYF
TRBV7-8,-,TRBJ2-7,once,TGTGCCAGCAGCGGACAGACTTCCTACGAGCAGTACTTC,CASSGQTSYEQYF
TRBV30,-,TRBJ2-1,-,TGTGCCTGGAGTTACGGAAGGACCAATGAGCAGTTCTTC,CAWSYGRTNEQFF
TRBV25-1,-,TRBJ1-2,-,TGTGCCAGCAGTGAATTTGAGGGAGGGGGGGAAGACTACTATGGCTACACCTTC,CASSEFEGGGEDYYGYTF
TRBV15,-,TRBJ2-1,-,TGTGCCACCAGCAGAGATCCTCTGGTAGGGGCCTACAATGAGCAGTTCTTC,CATSRDPLVGAYNEQFF
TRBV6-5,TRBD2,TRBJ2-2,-,TGTGCCAGCAGGTTTAGCGGGAGGGCCTCCGGGGAGCTGTTTTTT,CASRFSGRASGELFF
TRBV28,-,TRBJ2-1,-,TGTGCCAGCAAGCGACACGACGGGAGCCGGTACAATGAGCAGTTCTTC,CASKRHDGSRYNEQFF
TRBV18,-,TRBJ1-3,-,TGTGCCAGCTCACCTTCCCCTGGAAACACCATATATTTT,CASSPSPGNTIYF
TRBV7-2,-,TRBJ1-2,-,TGTGCCAGCAGCTTAGGCCAGGTTTTTACCGGCTACACCTTC,CASSLGQVFTGYTF
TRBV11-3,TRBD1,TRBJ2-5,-,TGTGCCAGCAGCAAGGGACAGGGGGAAGGGGAGACCCAGTACTTC,CASSKGQGEGETQYF
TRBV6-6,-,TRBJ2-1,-,TGTGCCAGCAGTCAGTACAATGAGCAGTTCTTC,CASSQYNEQFF
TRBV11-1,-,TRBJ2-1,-,TGTGCCAGCAGCTTAGACGCTAGGAATTCCAATGAGCAGTTCTTC,CASSLDARNSNEQFF
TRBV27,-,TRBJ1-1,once,TGTGCCAGCAGTGCGAGACAGCGACCTGAAGCTTTCTTT,CASSARQRPEAFF
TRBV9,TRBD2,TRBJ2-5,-,TGTGCCAGCAGCGTAGGGCTAAGGACTAGCGGGAGGAACCAAGAGACCCAGTACTTC,CASSVGLRTSGRNQETQYF
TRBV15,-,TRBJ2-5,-,TGTGCCACCAGCAGAGGCAGGGTATACCAAGAGACCCAGTACTTC,CATSRGRVYQETQYF